This section outlines one T cell receptor beta chain sequence together with its context. Its antigen is not identified. The V gene end was trimmed by 0 bases and the J gene end by 8 bases; junction bases not matched to a gene: 7. The germline V gene has CDR1 SGHVS and CDR2 FNYEAQ. The CDR3 runs 16 residues. The primer mix had 60 Vbeta and 13 Jbeta primers. The data were produced by immunoSEQ multiplex PCR, yet TCRdb's version contains in-frame clones alone and is incomplete. The sample consists of about 60,000 clones, 70% of them appearing once. The data were obtained in a study of cytomegalovirus exposure and HLA in healthy donors. Findings of the study overall: Prior analysis indicated that the majority of TCR beta V segments exhibited productivity approximately 87% or approximately 30% of the time. TCR beta chains numbering under 200 were designated cytomegalovirus-associated. A later analysis appeared to link common viral pathogens to several of the most significant clusters. HLA-A and HLA-B allele assignments for most subjects were reportedly predicted accurately using TCR beta sequences.

The sample consisted of PBMCs. This chain links TRBV7-6 with TRBJ1-4, with 9 bases matching TRBD1. This sequence was found in a woman in her sixties or seventies in good health and CMV-seropositive. Here the CDR3 reads CASSLAGQGSGEKLFF. CDR3 DNA sequence: TGTGCCAGCAGCTTAGCGGGACAGGGTTCAGGCGAAAAACTGTTTTTT.